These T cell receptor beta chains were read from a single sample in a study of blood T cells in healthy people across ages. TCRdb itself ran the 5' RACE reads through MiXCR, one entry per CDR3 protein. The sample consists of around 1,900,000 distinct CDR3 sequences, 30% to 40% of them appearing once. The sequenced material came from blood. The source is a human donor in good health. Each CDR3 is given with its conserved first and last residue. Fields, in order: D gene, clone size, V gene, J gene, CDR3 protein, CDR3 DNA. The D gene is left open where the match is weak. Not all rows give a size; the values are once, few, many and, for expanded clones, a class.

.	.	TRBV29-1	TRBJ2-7	CSAETGNSYEQYF	TGCAGCGCCGAGACAGGCAACTCCTACGAGCAGTACTTC
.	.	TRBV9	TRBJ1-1	CASSVTAENTEAFF	TGTGCCAGCAGCGTTACGGCTGAGAACACTGAAGCTTTCTTT
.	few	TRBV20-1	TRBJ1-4	CSAWKGVTNEKLFF	TGCAGTGCGTGGAAGGGTGTTACTAATGAAAAACTGTTTTTT
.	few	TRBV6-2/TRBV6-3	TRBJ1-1	CASSQVAGTEAFF	TGTGCCAGCAGTCAAGTGGCGGGCACTGAAGCTTTCTTT
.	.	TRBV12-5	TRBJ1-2	CASGGPLEQGFYGYTF	TGTGCTAGTGGTGGCCCCCTAGAGCAGGGGTTCTATGGCTACACCTTC
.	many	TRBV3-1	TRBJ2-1	CASSQASSYNEQFF	TGTGCCAGCAGCCAGGCGAGCTCCTACAATGAGCAGTTCTTC
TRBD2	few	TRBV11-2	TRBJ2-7	CASTTGLQIPYEQYF	TGTGCCAGCACCACGGGACTACAAATCCCCTACGAGCAGTACTTC
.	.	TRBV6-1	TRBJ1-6	CASSEAPGAKLHF	TGTGCCAGCAGTGAAGCGCCGGGGGCTAAACTCCACTTT
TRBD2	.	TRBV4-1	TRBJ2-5	CASSQFGQRGAPRETQYF	TGCGCCAGCAGCCAATTTGGTCAGCGGGGGGCGCCGCGGGAGACCCAGTACTTC
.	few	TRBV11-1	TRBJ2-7	CASSSFSPGQSEQYF	TGTGCTAGCAGCTCCTTTTCCCCGGGACAATCCGAGCAGTACTTC
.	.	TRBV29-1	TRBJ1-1	CSVIVSMNTEAFF	TGCAGCGTTATAGTCAGCATGAACACTGAAGCTTTCTTT
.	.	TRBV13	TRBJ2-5	CASSLGSQQYF	TGTGCCAGCAGCTTAGGTAGCCAGCAGTACTTC
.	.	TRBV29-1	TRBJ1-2	CSVEEEWRVYTF	TGCAGCGTTGAGGAAGAGTGGAGGGTTTACACCTTC
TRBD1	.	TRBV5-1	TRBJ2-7	CASSERQGASYEQYF	TGCGCCAGCAGCGAACGACAGGGTGCATCCTACGAGCAGTACTTC
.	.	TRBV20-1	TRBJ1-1	CSARLHSTEAFF	TGCAGTGCTAGACTTCATAGCACTGAAGCTTTCTTT
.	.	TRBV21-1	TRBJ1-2	CASSKVEANYGYTF	TGTGCCAGCAGCAAGGTTGAAGCTAACTATGGCTACACCTTC
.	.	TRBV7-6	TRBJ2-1	CASSFSLGVQYNEQFF	TGTGCCAGCAGCTTCTCCCTAGGGGTCCAATACAATGAGCAGTTCTTC
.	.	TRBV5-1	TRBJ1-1	CASSLGQGKMNTEAFF	TGCGCCAGCAGCTTGGGTCAGGGGAAAATGAACACTGAAGCTTTCTTT
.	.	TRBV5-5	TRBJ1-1	CASSPYVTVNTEAFF	TGTGCCAGCAGCCCGTATGTGACAGTGAACACTGAAGCTTTCTTT
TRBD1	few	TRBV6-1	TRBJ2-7	CASEGQGSDEQYF	TGTGCCAGCGAAGGACAGGGCAGTGACGAGCAGTACTTC
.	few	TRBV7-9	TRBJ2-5	CASSRDPLAGGTQYF	TGTGCCAGCAGCCGTGACCCTCTGGCCGGAGGAACCCAGTACTTC
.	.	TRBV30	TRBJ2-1	CAWSVNDNEQFF	TGTGCCTGGAGTGTCAACGACAATGAGCAGTTCTTC
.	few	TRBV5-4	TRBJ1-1	CASSLDLGNTEAFF	TGTGCCAGCAGCTTGGATCTGGGGAACACTGAAGCTTTCTTT
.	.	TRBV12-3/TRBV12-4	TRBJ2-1	CASSLVFNGQFF	TGTGCCAGCAGTTTAGTTTTCAATGGGCAGTTCTTC
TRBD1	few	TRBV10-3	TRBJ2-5	CAISTREDRGETQYF	TGTGCCATCAGTACCCGAGAGGACAGGGGAGAGACCCAGTACTTC
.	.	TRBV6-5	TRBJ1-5	CASSYRRGSAYSNQPQHF	TGTGCCAGCAGTTACCGGAGGGGGTCTGCTTATAGCAATCAGCCCCAGCATTTT
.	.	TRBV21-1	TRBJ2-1	CASARDRSSYNEQFF	TGTGCCAGCGCAAGGGACAGGAGCTCCTACAATGAGCAGTTCTTC
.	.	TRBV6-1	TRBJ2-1	CASREGAGVGNEQFF	TGTGCCAGCAGGGAAGGGGCAGGGGTTGGCAATGAGCAGTTCTTC
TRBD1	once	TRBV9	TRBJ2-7	CASSVGTVNPYEQYF	TGTGCCAGCAGCGTGGGGACAGTCAATCCCTACGAGCAGTACTTC
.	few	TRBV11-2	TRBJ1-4	CASSLIPGATGEKLFF	TGTGCCAGCAGCTTAATACCGGGTGCGACAGGCGAAAAACTGTTTTTT
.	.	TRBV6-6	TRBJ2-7	CASTAVADSSYEQYF	TGTGCCAGCACCGCGGTAGCGGATAGCTCCTACGAGCAGTACTTC
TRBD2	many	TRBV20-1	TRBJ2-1	CSARDRLAGGYNEQFF	TGCAGTGCTAGAGACCGGCTAGCGGGGGGATACAATGAGCAGTTCTTC
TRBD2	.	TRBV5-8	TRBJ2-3	CASILAGFSTDTQYF	TGTGCCAGCATTCTAGCGGGGTTTAGCACAGATACGCAGTATTTT
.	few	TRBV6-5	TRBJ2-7	CASSYEAASYEQYF	TGTGCCAGCAGTTACGAGGCAGCCTCCTACGAGCAGTACTTC
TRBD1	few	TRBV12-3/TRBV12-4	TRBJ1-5	CASSRFSGTVGQPQHF	TGTGCCAGCAGTCGATTCTCCGGGACAGTTGGGCAGCCCCAGCATTTT
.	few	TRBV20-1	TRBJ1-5	CSARARVDNQPQHF	TGCAGTGCTAGAGCCCGAGTCGATAATCAGCCCCAGCATTTT
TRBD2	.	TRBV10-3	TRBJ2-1	CAISVNWRGNNEQFF	TGTGCCATCAGTGTTAATTGGCGGGGGAACAATGAGCAGTTCTTC
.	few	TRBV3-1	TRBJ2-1	CASSQVREQFF	TGTGCCAGCAGCCAAGTTAGGGAGCAGTTCTTC
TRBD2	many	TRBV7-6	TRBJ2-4	CASSLGGASGNGIQYF	TGTGCCAGCAGCTTAGGGGGGGCTAGCGGGAACGGCATTCAGTACTTC
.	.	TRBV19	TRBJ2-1	CASSIRAEKYNEQFF	TGTGCCAGTAGTATTAGGGCGGAAAAATACAATGAGCAGTTCTTC
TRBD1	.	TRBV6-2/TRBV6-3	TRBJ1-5	CASTLGQGRNQPQHF	TGTGCCAGCACTCTAGGACAGGGCCGGAATCAGCCCCAGCATTTT
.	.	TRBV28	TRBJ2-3	CASSALGDERDTQYF	TGTGCCAGCAGTGCCTTGGGAGACGAAAGAGATACGCAGTATTTT
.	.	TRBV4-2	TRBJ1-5	CASSLQREGPGSNQPQHF	TGTGCCAGCAGCCTCCAACGGGAAGGGCCGGGGAGCAATCAGCCCCAGCATTTT
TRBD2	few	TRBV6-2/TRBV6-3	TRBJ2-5	CASRPQGLAGGQYETQYF	TGTGCCAGCCGCCCTCAGGGACTAGCGGGGGGGCAGTATGAGACCCAGTACTTC
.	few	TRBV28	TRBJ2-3	CASSLRGAGTDTQYF	TGTGCCAGCAGTTTAAGGGGGGCCGGCACAGATACGCAGTATTTT
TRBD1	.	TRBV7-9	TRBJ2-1	CASRLRGQGLNEQFF	TGTGCCAGCAGACTAAGGGGACAGGGACTCAATGAGCAGTTCTTC
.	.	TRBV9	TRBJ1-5	CASGWNQPQHF	TGTGCCAGCGGTTGGAATCAGCCCCAGCATTTT
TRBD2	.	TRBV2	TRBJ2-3	CASSETSGALYF	TGTGCCAGCAGCGAGACTAGCGGGGCATTGTATTTT